This T cell receptor (beta chain) emerged from a study of PD-L1 blockade in urothelial cancer. Added to each PCR by spiking were synthetic TCR analog templates. Libraries were prepared by immunoSEQ multiplex PCR; TCRdb keeps only in-frame clonotypes and omits some of them. The sample shows about 74,000 clones, 80% to 90% of them seen only once. CDR1 and CDR2 (germline): SGHRS, YFSETQ. The V end was cut by 5 bases, the J end by 1 base, with 9 bases between. CDR3 length: 13 residues. This chain joins TRBV5-1 and TRBJ2-5, with D possibly TRBD2 on 6 matching bases. The sequenced sample was PBMCs, obtained around atezolizumab (anti-PD-L1) treatment. The receptor comes from a man between 65 and 85 years old with urothelial cancer. CDR3 coding DNA: TGCGCCAGCAGTGGGACTCCCCAAGAGACCCAGTACTTC. Translation: CASSGTPQETQYF. Combining the CDR3 with reference TRBV5-1 and TRBJ2-5 gives the whole variable domain KAGVTQTPRYLIKTRGQQVTLSCSPISGHRSVSWYQQTPGQGLQFLFEYFSETQRNKGNFPGRFSGRQFSNSRSEMNVSTLELGDSALYLCASSGTPQETQYFGPGTRLLVL.